These 20 T cell receptor beta chains were sequenced from one sample in a study of cytomegalovirus exposure and HLA in healthy donors. PCR was performed using 60 Vbeta and 13 Jbeta primers. The data were produced by immunoSEQ multiplex PCR, yet TCRdb's version contains in-frame clones alone and is incomplete. The sample carries fewer than 200,000 clones, around 78% recorded once. The sample consisted of PBMCs. The source of these receptors is a female donor in good health and CMV-seronegative.

This clone was seen only a few times. The genes are TRBV25-1 and TRBJ1-1; maybe TRBD1 (6 bases). V lost 6 bases and J 6 bases, leaving 20 bases between the germline ends. Germline assignment: CDR1 MGHDK and CDR2 SYGVNS. This CDR3 comprises 15 residues. The chain's CDR3 is CASSKAGGAVSEAFF. CDR3 DNA: TGTGCCAGCAGCAAGGCGGGGGGCGCGGTATCTGAAGCTTTCTTT.

This chain joins TRBV6-5 and TRBJ2-3; D is undetermined. Germline V lookup: CDR1 MNHEY, CDR2 SVGAGI. V was cut by 6 bases and J by 0 bases, with 4 bases left in between. CDR3 length: 12 residues. The CDR3 spells CASRASTDTQYF. As DNA, the CDR3 is TGTGCCAGCAGAGCTAGCACAGATACGCAGTATTTT.

This clone was picked up one time. The V call is TRBV7-2, the J call TRBJ1-5; 7 positions agree with TRBD1. The CDR3 runs 16 residues. Germline-derived CDR1 and CDR2 are SGHTA and FQGNSA. The V gene end was trimmed by 5 bases and the J gene end by 2 bases; junction bases not matched to a gene: 9. This chain's CDR3 is CASSRDRVWGNQPQHF. Written as DNA, the CDR3 is TGTGCCAGCAGCAGAGACAGGGTTTGGGGCAATCAGCCCCAGCATTTT.

CDR3: CASSQDTHSNTGELFF. The CDR3 DNA reads as TGTGCCAGCAGCCAAGATACCCACAGCAACACCGGGGAGCTGTTTTTT. This chain links TRBV4-2 with TRBJ2-2; D ambiguous. Per the germline V gene, CDR1 is LGHNA and CDR2 is YNFKEQ. The CDR3 covers 16 residues. The V end lost 0 bases, the J end lost 2 bases, and 10 bases lay between the germline ends.

This clone was observed a few times. The same CDR3 arises from other DNA sequences in this sample as well. The chain carries TRBV18 and TRBJ2-7, with 8 bases aligning to TRBD1. Trimming removed 3 bases from V and 1 base from J; junction bases left unmatched: 5. This CDR3 spans 15 amino acids. Germline assignment: CDR1 KGHSH and CDR2 LQKENI. The CDR3 nucleotides are TGTGCCAGCTCACCCGGACAGGGCCCTTCCTACGAGCAGTACTTC. This sequence encodes CASSPGQGPSYEQYF.

The chain recombines TRBV19 with TRBJ2-3; TRBD2 matches 9 bases. The CDR3 consists of 15 residues. Germline CDR1 and CDR2: LNHDA and SQIVND (reference sequence). V was pared by 4 bases and J by 2 bases, with 4 bases of the junction left unmatched. The CDR3 sequence: CASSRSGGITDTQYF. CDR3 sequence (DNA): TGTGCCAGTAGTAGGAGCGGGGGGATCACAGATACGCAGTATTTT. The whole variable domain, filled in from reference TRBV19 and TRBJ2-3, reads DGGITQSPKYLFRKEGQNVTLSCEQNLNHDAMYWYRQDPGQGLRLIYYSQIVNDFQKGDIAEGYSVSREKKESFPLTVTSAQKNPTAFYLCASSRSGGITDTQYFGPGTRLTVL.

CDR3 DNA: TGCGCCAGCAGCTTGGATAGGGGTGGGGAGCTGTTTTTT. Its protein is CASSLDRGGELFF. The rearrangement links TRBV5-1 to TRBJ2-2; D may be TRBD1 (5 bases). The germline CDR1 and CDR2 sequences are SGHRS and YFSETQ. The CDR3 is 13 residues long. The ends were cut back, 0 bases at V and 8 bases at J, with 8 bases in the middle.

For the CDR3, the DNA is TGTGCCAGCAGTTTTAATCCCCCGCAGGTGGGCCATTCATTCCTCTCCTACGAGCAGTACTTC. Translated, it gives CASSFNPPQVGHSFLSYEQYF. The rearrangement uses TRBV27 and TRBJ2-7; D not resolved. This CDR3 spans 21 amino acids. V lost 3 bases and J 0 bases, leaving 30 bases between the germline ends. Germline-derived CDR1 and CDR2 are MNHEY and SMNVEV (reference sequence).

The chain employs TRBV28 and TRBJ2-3; a possible D gene is TRBD2 (6 bases). The length of the CDR3 is 18 residues. V was pared by 6 bases and J by 2 bases, with 24 bases between. Germline values: CDR1 MDHEN, CDR2 SYDVKM. The CDR3 loop is CASSSRGASDQPTDTQYF. The CDR3, as DNA: TGTGCCAGCAGCTCCAGAGGAGCTAGCGACCAACCCACAGATACGCAGTATTTT.

This chain connects TRBV5-8 to TRBJ2-4; 11 positions match TRBD1. V lost 4 bases, J lost 0 bases, and 9 bases stayed unmatched. Germline values: CDR1 SGHTS, CDR2 YDEGEE. The CDR3 loop spans 18 amino acids. The CDR3 is CASSPIWTGGLAKNIQYF. Written as DNA, the CDR3 is TGTGCCAGCAGCCCTATTTGGACAGGGGGCTTAGCCAAAAACATTCAGTACTTC.

The rearrangement links TRBV4-3 to TRBJ2-1, with D possibly TRBD1 on 6 matching bases. This CDR3 has 18 residues. V shed 0 bases and J shed 0 bases, with 15 bases lying between them. Germline V gene data show CDR1 as LGHNA and CDR2 as YSLEER. The CDR3 DNA follows: TGCGCCAGCAGCCAAGATACAGGGTCCCGGGGCTCCTACAATGAGCAGTTCTTC. Its protein is CASSQDTGSRGSYNEQFF.

V usage is TRBV28 and J usage is TRBJ2-5; the match to TRBD2 covers 7 bases. Per germline, CDR1 MDHEN and CDR2 SYDVKM. CDR3 length equals 14 residues. J gave up 5 bases and V 2 bases, and 5 bases lay outside the gene matches. Here the CDR3 DNA reads TGTGCCAGCAGTTTAAGAGCGGGGCGTGAGACCCAGTACTTC. As protein: CASSLRAGRETQYF.

The chain has TRBV11-2 and TRBJ1-2, with D maybe TRBD1 (5 bases). The length of the CDR3 is 13 residues. With 3 bases removed from V and 8 bases from J, the gap between germline ends came to 13 bases. Germline loops: CDR1 SGHAT, CDR2 FQNNGV. Here the CDR3 reads CASSFPGGGGYTF. Here the CDR3 DNA reads TGTGCCAGCAGCTTCCCGGGGGGGGGAGGCTACACCTTC. The full variable domain, with the rest looked up from reference TRBV11-2 and TRBJ1-2, is EAGVAQSPRYKIIEKRQSVAFWCNPISGHATLYWYQQILGQGPKLLIQFQNNGVVDDSQLPKDRFSAERLKGVDSTLKIQPAKLEDSAVYLCASSFPGGGGYTFGSGTRLTVV.

The sample holds a few counts of this clone. The chain recombines TRBV18 with TRBJ1-5, with TRBD1 as a possible D gene (6 bases). CDR1 and CDR2 (germline): KGHSH, LQKENI. V lost 3 bases and J lost 2, with 11 bases in between. This CDR3 comprises 15 residues. CDR3: CASSPDRSGNQPQHF. CDR3 in DNA: TGTGCCAGCTCACCCGACAGGAGTGGCAATCAGCCCCAGCATTTT.

CDR3 bases: TGTGCCAGCAGTTCCTTCCCGACAAGCATAAATTCACCCCTCCACTTT. Protein product: CASSSFPTSINSPLHF. J is TRBJ1-6 and V is TRBV28; D gene unclear. Trimming took 4 bases from V and 7 from J, leaving 17 bases between them. Germline V gene sequence: CDR1 MDHEN, CDR2 SYDVKM. This CDR3 is 16 amino acids long.

CDR3 sequence reads: CASIGLAGAGKRNEQFF. The CDR3 DNA is TGTGCCAGTATCGGCCTAGCGGGAGCGGGTAAGAGGAATGAGCAGTTCTTC. This chain joins TRBV19 and TRBJ2-1; 10 nucleotides align to TRBD2. This CDR3 contains 17 residues. Germline V gene data show CDR1 as LNHDA and CDR2 as SQIVND (reference sequence). J gave up 7 bases and V 7 bases, and 16 bases lay outside the gene matches.

The V call is TRBV5-1, the J call TRBJ1-3, with D uncertain. Trimming removed 0 bases at V and 0 bases at J, with 16 bases between. Looked up from germline, CDR1 is SGHRS and CDR2 is YFSETQ. This CDR3 has 18 residues. CDR3 region: CASSLGHQMSLSGNTIYF. In DNA, the CDR3 is TGCGCCAGCAGCTTGGGACACCAAATGTCCCTCTCTGGAAACACCATATATTTT.

The CDR3 DNA follows: TGTGCCTGGAGGCCAGGACAGGGTTCCACTGAAGCTTTCTTT. It translates to CAWRPGQGSTEAFF. This chain joins TRBV30 and TRBJ1-1; 8 positions agree with TRBD1. The germline V gene has CDR1 GTSNPN and CDR2 SVGIG (reference sequence). The ends lost 3 bases at V and 4 bases at J; junction bases unmatched: 7. The CDR3 runs 14 residues.

The chain's CDR3 is CASSPWTSGSNNEQFF. The CDR3 region has the DNA TGTGCCAGCAGCCCTTGGACTAGCGGGAGCAACAATGAGCAGTTCTTC. V and J are TRBV4-2 and TRBJ2-1; TRBD2 matches at 13 bases. The V gene's germline CDR1 is LGHNA and CDR2 YNFKEQ. The CDR3 length is 16 residues. Losses at the gene ends were 4 bases for V and 5 bases for J; bases not matched to a gene: 5.

This rearrangement joins TRBV7-3 to TRBJ2-1; 8 bases line up with TRBD2. This CDR3 has 15 residues. The germline CDR1 and CDR2 sequences are SGHTA and FQGTGA. J lost 5 bases, V lost 2 bases, and 5 bases had no gene match. CDR3 in DNA: TGTGCCAGCAGCTTAGGCGGGGGGATCCACAATGAGCAGTTCTTC. Its protein product is CASSLGGGIHNEQFF.